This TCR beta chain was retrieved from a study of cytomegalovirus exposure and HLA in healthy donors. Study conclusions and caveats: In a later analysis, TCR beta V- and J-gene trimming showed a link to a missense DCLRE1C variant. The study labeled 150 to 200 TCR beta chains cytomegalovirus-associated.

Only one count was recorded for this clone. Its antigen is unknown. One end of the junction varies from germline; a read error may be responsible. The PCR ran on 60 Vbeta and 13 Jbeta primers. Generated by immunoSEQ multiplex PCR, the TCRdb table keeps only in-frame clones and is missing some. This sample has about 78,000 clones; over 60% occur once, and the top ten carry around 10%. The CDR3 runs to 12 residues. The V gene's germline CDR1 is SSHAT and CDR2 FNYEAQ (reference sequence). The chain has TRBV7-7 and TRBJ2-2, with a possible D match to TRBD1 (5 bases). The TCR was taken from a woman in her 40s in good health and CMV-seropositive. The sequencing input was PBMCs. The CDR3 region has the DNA TGTGCTAGCAGGGCGGAGAGCGGGGAGCTGTTTTTT. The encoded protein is CASRAESGELFF.